This entry concerns a single T cell receptor beta chain. What it binds is unknown. Recent vaccinations or acute infections were absent in the healthy HIV-negative adult donors. This CDR3 comprises 15 residues. V lost 6 bases and J lost 0, with 13 bases in between. The V gene's germline CDR1 is ENHRY and CDR2 SYGVKD. The entry originates in a study of shared clonotypes between healthy human individuals. Study-wide context: Each donor's CD8 memory used one plate, CD8 naive two, each CD4 subset three.

TCRdb's copy holds only in-frame clones and misses some; the assay was immunoSEQ multiplex PCR. This table holds about 1.4 million clones, around 95% found once. Regarding the study as a whole: Naive subsets generally exceeded memory subsets in estimated richness. Unshared clonotypes carried lower generation probabilities than those common to all four donors.

This rearrangement joins TRBV10-3 to TRBJ2-3; D possibly matches TRBD1 or TRBD2 (5 bases each). Source material: naive CD4+ T cells sorted from blood. Noted subset: CD45RA+ positively selected. The TCR was taken from a man aged 25-40 years in good health. This chain's CDR3 is CAISLGGGSTDTQYF. DNA for the CDR3: TGTGCCATCAGCCTAGGTGGGGGAAGCACAGATACGCAGTATTTT.